The 2 T cell receptor beta chains below come from one sample, sequenced in a study of CD8 T cells in Susac syndrome. Random hexamers served to reverse transcribe roughly 0.5 to 1 ug RNA. TCRdb itself ran the immunoSEQ multiplex PCR reads through MiXCR, one entry per CDR3 protein. The profile covers approximately 160,000 distinct CDR3 sequences, with approximately 95% appearing a single time and 0.12% taken by the ten largest. The sequencing sample was made of CD4+ T cells from PBMCs. Every receptor here comes from a human donor with Susac syndrome.

CDR3 nucleotide sequence: TGTGCCACCAGTAGGGAGGCCACAGATACGCAGTATTTT. This encodes CATSREATDTQYF. The chain links TRBV24-1 to TRBJ2-3; D is perhaps TRBD2 (6 bases). Germline V CDR1 and CDR2: KGHDR, SFDVKD. V lost 6 bases and J lost 2, with 8 bases in between. The CDR3 runs to 13 residues.

The chain joins TRBV6-6 to TRBJ2-5; D gene unclear. Germline V CDR1 and CDR2: MNHNY, SVGAGI (reference sequence). The CDR3 consists of 14 residues. V was pared by 4 bases and J by 1 base, with 10 bases between. The CDR3 DNA reads as TGTGCCAGCAGTTTTACAGCGACCCAAGAGACCCAGTACTTC. Translation gives CASSFTATQETQYF.